This T cell receptor beta chain was recovered during a study of T cell responses to AZD1222 COVID-19 vaccine. The CDR3 is 12 amino acids. Germline V gene lookup returns CDR1 MNHEY and CDR2 SVGEGT. The ends lost 6 bases at V and 6 bases at J; junction bases unmatched: 2. As for this clone: Antigen: not known.

General study results and limits: The donors showed a predominance of white British ancestry and of females, with possible underestimation of clonal diversity. Compared with day 0, the breadth and depth of the Spike-specific TCR repertoire rose significantly after two doses of AZD1222. Baseline testing showed seropositivity in only a handful of AZD1222 recipients.

Sequenced by immunoSEQ multiplex PCR; TCRdb stores in-frame clones only, minus some. The sample gives about 140,000 clones, just over 90% of which show up once; under 10% is in the top ten. The material sequenced was peripheral blood, taken on day 0 of AZD1222 vaccination. This clonotype was obtained from an adult in good health. V and J are TRBV6-2 or TRBV6-3 and TRBJ1-2, with 9 bases that match TRBD1. CDR3 sequence reads: CASSWTGDGYTF. The CDR3 nucleotides are TGTGCCAGCAGCTGGACAGGGGATGGCTACACCTTC.